The 13 T cell receptor beta chains reported below all come from one sample, sequenced in a study of shared clonotypes between healthy human individuals. Profiling relied on immunoSEQ multiplex PCR, and the TCRdb table lists in-frame clones only, not all of them. The sample consists of about 1.5 million clones, 95% to 99% of them appearing once. Sequencing was carried out using naive CD4+ T cells sorted from blood. The subset here: CD45RA+ positively selected. Receptors originate from a man aged 25-45 years in good health.

With respect to this clone: This sample includes further DNA sequences coding for the same CDR3. V gene TRBV27 combines with J gene TRBJ2-7, with 10 bases fitting TRBD1. The junction had 2 bases not matched to a gene; V was cut back by 7 bases and J by 2 bases. This CDR3 is 13 amino acids long. Germline V gene data show CDR1 as MNHEY and CDR2 as SMNVEV (reference sequence). The DNA for the CDR3 is TGTGCCAGCACCGGACAGGGGGCCTACGAGCAGTACTTC. Translation gives CASTGQGAYEQYF.

The rearrangement links TRBV30 to TRBJ1-1; 9 bases line up with TRBD1. The CDR3 runs 13 residues. Per the germline V gene, CDR1 is GTSNPN and CDR2 is SVGIG (reference sequence). The J segment lost 7 bases and the V segment lost 4 bases, leaving 7 bases of the junction unmatched. The CDR3 is CAWTPGQGIEAFF. CDR3 coding DNA: TGTGCCTGGACCCCGGGACAGGGTATTGAAGCTTTCTTT.

This clone was observed once. The chain has TRBV28 and TRBJ1-2, with D tentatively TRBD1 (6 bases). This CDR3 has 13 residues. Germline CDR1 reads MDHEN; CDR2 reads SYDVKM. Trimming took 10 bases from V and 4 from J, leaving 16 bases between them. The CDR3 region is CATQTGIGYGYTF. Here the CDR3 DNA reads TGTGCCACACAAACAGGGATCGGCTATGGCTACACCTTC.

The V and J genes are TRBV6-1 and TRBJ2-2; TRBD1 is a possible D gene (6 bases). The CDR3 totals 14 residues. V dropped 7 bases and J dropped 6 bases, with 15 bases sitting between them. CDR1 and CDR2 (germline): MNHNS, SASEGT. The CDR3 DNA is TGTGCCAGCACTGGGGGCAGGGGCTCCGGGGAGCTGTTTTTT. The encoded protein is CASTGGRGSGELFF.

The genes are TRBV15 and TRBJ2-7, with 10 nucleotides matching TRBD2. Germline V gene sequence: CDR1 LNHNV, CDR2 YYDKDF (reference sequence). Unmatched junction bases numbered 8, after V lost 3 bases and J lost 0 bases. CDR3 length equals 17 residues. The CDR3 region is CATSSDRSGRASYEQYF. The DNA for the CDR3 is TGTGCCACCAGCAGTGACCGGAGCGGGAGGGCCTCCTACGAGCAGTACTTC.

The chain links TRBV5-1 to TRBJ2-6, with 7 nucleotides matching TRBD2. There are 16 residues in the CDR3. The junction had 6 bases not matched to a gene; V was cut back by 4 bases and J by 2 bases. The germline V gene encodes CDR1 SGHRS and CDR2 YFSETQ. In DNA, the CDR3 is TGCGCCAGCAGCCAACCCCGGGGGGCTGGGGCCAACGTCCTGACTTTC. Translating it yields CASSQPRGAGANVLTF.

The chain has TRBV7-9 and TRBJ2-5; D unresolved. The CDR3 runs 15 residues. V shed 5 bases and J shed 2 bases, with 15 bases lying between them. Germline loops: CDR1 SEHNR, CDR2 FQNEAQ (reference sequence). CDR3 region: CASSPGLPVQETQYF. The CDR3, as DNA: TGTGCCAGCAGCCCCGGCCTTCCCGTACAAGAGACCCAGTACTTC.

As regards this clone: This CDR3 is also generated by other DNA sequences in the sample. The chain uses TRBV7-9 and TRBJ2-1; no reliable D call. Germline V gene sequence: CDR1 SEHNR, CDR2 FQNEAQ (reference sequence). The CDR3 runs 10 residues. Trimming removed 6 bases from V and 5 bases from J, with 2 bases in between. The CDR3 loop is CASRDNEQFF. DNA for the CDR3: TGTGCCAGCAGAGACAATGAGCAGTTCTTC.

As regards this clone: This same CDR3 is encoded by further DNA sequences in the sample. The J gene is TRBJ2-1, the V gene TRBV29-1, with 10 bases aligning to TRBD2. The J segment lost 1 base and the V segment lost 4 bases, leaving 1 base of the junction unmatched. CDR1 SQVTM and CDR2 ANQGSEA come from the germline V gene. This CDR3 contains 14 residues. CDR3 sequence: CSVGTSGSYNEQFF. CDR3 coding DNA: TGCAGCGTTGGGACTAGCGGATCCTACAATGAGCAGTTCTTC.

In this sample, this clone turned up once. The J gene is TRBJ2-3, the V gene TRBV6-6; the D gene is possibly TRBD2 (6 bases). This CDR3 comprises 15 residues. Trimming removed 0 bases at V and 1 base at J, with 8 bases between. The germline CDR1 and CDR2 sequences are MNHNY and SVGAGI (reference sequence). This chain's CDR3 is CASSYSAGGTDTQYF. The CDR3 region has the DNA TGTGCCAGCAGTTACTCAGCGGGTGGCACAGATACGCAGTATTTT.

Concerning this clone itself: The same CDR3 arises from other DNA sequences in this sample as well. V and J are TRBV5-1 and TRBJ2-7, with 11 nucleotides matching TRBD2. The CDR3 loop spans 15 amino acids. Germline-derived CDR1 and CDR2 are SGHRS and YFSETQ. V trimming: 3 bases; J trimming: 1 base; junction bases outside the gene matches: 3. The CDR3 nucleotides read TGCGCCAGCAGCTCGGGACTAGCGGCTTCCTACGAGCAGTACTTC. Protein sequence: CASSSGLAASYEQYF.

J is TRBJ2-7 and V is TRBV15, with 7 bases matching TRBD2. The junction had 5 bases not matched to a gene; V was cut back by 3 bases and J by 0 bases. The germline CDR1 and CDR2 sequences are LNHNV and YYDKDF (reference sequence). CDR3 length equals 15 residues. CDR3 sequence: CATSSGGGTSYEQYF. In nucleotides, the CDR3 is TGTGCCACCAGCAGTGGGGGGGGGACCTCCTACGAGCAGTACTTC.

This rearrangement joins TRBV7-2 to TRBJ1-3, with 7 bases matching TRBD1. The CDR3 totals 14 residues. The V and J ends lost 5 bases and 3 bases, in that order; junction bases with no gene match: 4. Per the germline V gene, CDR1 is SGHTA and CDR2 is FQGNSA. The CDR3 sequence: CASSIGTDGNTIYF. The CDR3 nucleotides are TGTGCCAGCAGCATCGGGACAGATGGAAACACCATATATTTT.